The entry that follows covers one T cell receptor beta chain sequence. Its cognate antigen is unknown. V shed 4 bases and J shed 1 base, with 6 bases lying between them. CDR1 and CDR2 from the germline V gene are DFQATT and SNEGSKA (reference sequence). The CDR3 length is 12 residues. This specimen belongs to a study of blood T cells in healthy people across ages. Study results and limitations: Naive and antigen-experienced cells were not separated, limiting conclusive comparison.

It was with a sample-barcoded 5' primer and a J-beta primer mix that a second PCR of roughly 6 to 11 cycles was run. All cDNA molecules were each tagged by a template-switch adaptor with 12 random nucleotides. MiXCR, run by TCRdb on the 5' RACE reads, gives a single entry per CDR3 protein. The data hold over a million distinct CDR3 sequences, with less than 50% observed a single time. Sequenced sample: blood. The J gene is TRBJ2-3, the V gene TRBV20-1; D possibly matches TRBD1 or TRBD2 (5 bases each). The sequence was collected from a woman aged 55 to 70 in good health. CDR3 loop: CSAKGRTDTQYF. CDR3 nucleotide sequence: TGCAGTGCTAAGGGACGCACAGATACGCAGTATTTT.